Presented here are 8 T cell receptor beta chains from one specimen sequenced in a study of post-analysis software for immune sequencing data. Prepared TCR beta cDNA libraries contained unique molecular identifiers. Each CDR3 protein is one row after TCRdb ran MiXCR on the PCR reads. The sample has hundreds of thousands of distinct CDR3 sequences, more than 50% seen once. Regarding the study as a whole: Elevated frequency relative to controls characterized roughly 5 TRBV segments in patients, TRBV5-6, TRBV5-1 and TRBV20-1 among them.

Antigen specificity for these receptors is unknown. The material sequenced was blood. The receptors originated from a girl aged 2 to 9 with multiple sclerosis.

This clonotype was recorded a few times. The rearrangement links TRBV29-1 to TRBJ2-1; 7 positions match TRBD2. Germline assignment: CDR1 SQVTM and CDR2 ANQGSEA. There are 14 residues in the CDR3. The trim removed 0 bases at V and 4 bases at J, leaving 3 bases unmatched. Written as DNA, the CDR3 is TGCAGCGTTGAAGACCGGGGGGAGTACAATGAGCAGTTCTTC. Its translation is CSVEDRGEYNEQFF.

A remark on this clonotype: Here the CDR3 omits its conserved ending phenylalanine or tryptophan, so a read error is the likely source. The V and J genes are TRBV6-4 and TRBJ2-1; D possibly corresponds to TRBD1 (6 bases). This CDR3 spans 14 amino acids. The V gene's germline CDR1 is MRHNA and CDR2 SNTAGT. Trimming removed 1 base from V and 6 bases from J, with 10 bases in between. The CDR3 region is CASSDLSGANEQFC. In DNA, the CDR3 is TGTGCCAGCAGTGACTTGTCAGGGGCCAATGAGCAGTTCTGC.

The chain couples TRBV3-1 to TRBJ2-5, with 8 nucleotides matching TRBD2. The end of the DNA aligns better with TRBJ2-7, so the J call may be wrong. The CDR3 totals 16 residues. Per the germline V gene, CDR1 is LGHDT and CDR2 is YNNKEL (reference sequence). The CDR3 DNA reads as TGTGCCAGCAGCCAAGGGACTTTAGCGGGATACTACGAGCAGTACTTC. This codes for CASSQGTLAGYYEQYF.

The V call is TRBV11-2, the J call TRBJ1-1, with D possibly matching TRBD1 (5 bases). The germline CDR1 and CDR2 sequences are SGHAT and FQNNGV. The V end lost 5 bases, the J end lost 1 base, and 8 bases lay between the germline ends. The CDR3 is 13 residues long. This chain's CDR3 is CASSATENTEAFF. The CDR3 region has the DNA TGTGCCAGCAGCGCGACAGAGAACACTGAAGCTTTCTTT.

This clonotype was recorded only once. This sequence joins TRBV9 and TRBJ2-6, with D perhaps TRBD1 or TRBD2 (6 bases each). The V end was cut by 0 bases, the J end by 0 bases, with 16 bases between. Germline values: CDR1 SGDLS, CDR2 YYNGEE. The CDR3 runs to 19 residues. In DNA form, the CDR3 reads TGTGCCAGCAGCGTAGGGGGGGCCGTACGGAGCTCTGGGGCCAACGTCCTGACTTTC. Amino acids: CASSVGGAVRSSGANVLTF.

This clonotype occurred a few times. The chain recombines TRBV7-9 with TRBJ2-7; possible D gene TRBD2, 5 bases. V was shortened by 0 bases and J by 1 base, with 10 bases between the two germline ends. This CDR3 has 15 residues. CDR1 is SEHNR and CDR2 is FQNEAQ in the germline V gene (reference sequence). DNA of the CDR3: TGTGCCAGCAGCTTAGCGGGAGACGCGTCCTACGAGCAGTACTTC. This encodes CASSLAGDASYEQYF.

The CDR3 coding sequence is TGTGCCAGCAGCCCGTTACTAGCGGGAGCCAACGAGCAGTACTTC. Translated: CASSPLLAGANEQYF. The chain employs TRBV5-6 and TRBJ2-4; 11 bases fit TRBD2. The J call could be wrong; TRBJ2-7 is a better fit for the DNA end. This CDR3 spans 15 amino acids. CDR1 SGHDT and CDR2 YYEEEE come from the germline V gene.

The chain recombines TRBV29-1 with TRBJ1-1, with 11 bases lining up with TRBD1. This CDR3 is 12 amino acids long. Germline V gives CDR1 SQVTM, CDR2 ANQGSEA. The junction had 3 bases not matched to a gene; V was cut back by 8 bases and J by 4 bases. Written as DNA, the CDR3 is TGCAGCTCCGGACAGGGGGCCACTGAAGCTTTCTTT. The encoded protein is CSSGQGATEAFF.